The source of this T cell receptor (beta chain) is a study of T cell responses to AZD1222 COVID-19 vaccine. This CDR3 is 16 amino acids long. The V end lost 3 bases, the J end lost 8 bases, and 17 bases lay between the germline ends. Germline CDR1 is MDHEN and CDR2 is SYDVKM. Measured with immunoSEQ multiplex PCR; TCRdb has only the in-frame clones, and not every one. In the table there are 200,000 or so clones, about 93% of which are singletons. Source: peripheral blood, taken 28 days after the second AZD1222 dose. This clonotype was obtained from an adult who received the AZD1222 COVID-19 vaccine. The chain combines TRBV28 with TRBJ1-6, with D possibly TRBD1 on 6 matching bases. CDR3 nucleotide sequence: TGTGCCAGCAGTTTGGGGGGGCGGGTTTCGGATTCACCCCTCCACTTT. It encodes CASSLGGRVSDSPLHF.